This is a list of T cell receptor beta chains from one sample in a study of blood T cell repertoires in COVID-19. The method was immunoSEQ multiplex PCR; TCRdb's version includes in-frame clones alone and lacks a portion of them. The sample has roughly 300,000 clones, approximately 84% seen once. What was sequenced was PBMCs or T cells enriched from blood (not recorded which). These receptors originate from a woman aged 25 to 45 who had recovered from COVID-19. Each CDR3 is given with its conserved first and last residue. D genes are given only for firm matches. The size entry is marked missing in some rows and otherwise reads once, few, many or a size class.

J gene: TRBJ1-6
V gene: TRBV19
D gene: TRBD1
clone size: -
CDR3 protein: CASSPGPGQGNSPLHF
CDR3 DNA: TGTGCCAGTAGTCCCGGACCGGGACAGGGAAATTCACCCCTCCACTTT

J gene: TRBJ1-1
V gene: TRBV5-1
D gene: -
clone size: -
CDR3 protein: CASRQVVNTEAFF
CDR3 DNA: TGCGCCAGCAGGCAGGTAGTGAACACTGAAGCTTTCTTT

J gene: TRBJ1-2
V gene: TRBV11-2
D gene: -
clone size: -
CDR3 protein: CASSLLTGREGSNYGYTF
CDR3 DNA: TGTGCCAGCAGCCTATTAACGGGCAGGGAGGGGTCTAACTATGGCTACACCTTC

J gene: TRBJ1-2
V gene: TRBV3-1/TRBV3-2
D gene: TRBD1
clone size: -
CDR3 protein: CASRRGDRDNGYTF
CDR3 DNA: TGTGCCAGTAGGAGGGGGGACAGGGACAATGGCTACACCTTC

J gene: TRBJ2-3
V gene: TRBV5-1
D gene: -
clone size: -
CDR3 protein: CASSLEVGGPTDTQYF
CDR3 DNA: TGCGCCAGCAGCTTGGAGGTGGGGGGGCCCACAGATACGCAGTATTTT

J gene: TRBJ1-5
V gene: TRBV19
D gene: TRBD1
clone size: -
CDR3 protein: CASSARTGQGNQPQHF
CDR3 DNA: TGTGCCAGTAGTGCTAGAACGGGACAGGGGAATCAGCCCCAGCATTTT

J gene: TRBJ1-1
V gene: TRBV6-5
D gene: -
clone size: -
CDR3 protein: CASSYSIRENTEAFF
CDR3 DNA: TGTGCCAGCAGTTACTCGATTCGGGAGAACACTGAAGCTTTCTTT

J gene: TRBJ1-2
V gene: TRBV18
D gene: -
clone size: -
CDR3 protein: CASSPSYDRSGYTF
CDR3 DNA: TGTGCCAGCTCACCTAGTTACGACAGGAGCGGCTACACCTTC

J gene: TRBJ2-5
V gene: TRBV7-8
D gene: TRBD2
clone size: -
CDR3 protein: CASSARTSGWETQYF
CDR3 DNA: TGTGCCAGCAGCGCGCGGACTAGCGGGTGGGAGACCCAGTACTTC

J gene: TRBJ1-5
V gene: TRBV6-2/TRBV6-3
D gene: -
clone size: -
CDR3 protein: CASSTLPRQPQHF
CDR3 DNA: TGTGCCAGCAGCACCCTACCCCGGCAGCCCCAGCATTTT

J gene: TRBJ1-6
V gene: TRBV15
D gene: -
clone size: -
CDR3 protein: CATSREGASFKGSPLHF
CDR3 DNA: TGTGCCACCAGCAGAGAGGGGGCGAGTTTTAAGGGCTCACCCCTCCACTTT

J gene: TRBJ1-6
V gene: TRBV5-5
D gene: -
clone size: many
CDR3 protein: CASSLEGPENNSPLHF
CDR3 DNA: TGTGCCAGCAGCTTGGAGGGGCCGGAGAATAATTCACCCCTCCACTTT

J gene: TRBJ2-7
V gene: TRBV10-3
D gene: -
clone size: once
CDR3 protein: CAISPTTSREQYF
CDR3 DNA: TGTGCCATCAGCCCGACAACGTCGCGCGAGCAGTACTTC

J gene: TRBJ2-2
V gene: TRBV11-3
D gene: TRBD2
clone size: -
CDR3 protein: CASSISGTNTGELFF
CDR3 DNA: TGTGCCAGCAGCATCAGCGGGACGAACACCGGGGAGCTGTTTTTT

J gene: TRBJ2-5
V gene: TRBV20-1
D gene: TRBD2
clone size: -
CDR3 protein: CSASALAGGGETQYF
CDR3 DNA: TGCAGTGCTAGTGCTCTAGCGGGGGGCGGGGAGACCCAGTACTTC

J gene: TRBJ1-3
V gene: TRBV27
D gene: -
clone size: -
CDR3 protein: CASSFGGRGNTIYF
CDR3 DNA: TGTGCCAGCAGTTTCGGAGGGAGAGGAAACACCATATATTTT

J gene: TRBJ2-2
V gene: TRBV18
D gene: -
clone size: -
CDR3 protein: CASSPRGSGANTGELFF
CDR3 DNA: TGTGCCAGCTCACCACGTGGGTCCGGAGCGAACACCGGGGAGCTGTTTTTT

J gene: TRBJ2-7
V gene: TRBV7-2
D gene: -
clone size: -
CDR3 protein: CASSHILTDSYEQYF
CDR3 DNA: TGTGCCAGCAGCCACATCCTGACAGATTCCTACGAGCAGTACTTC

J gene: TRBJ1-5
V gene: TRBV6-2/TRBV6-3
D gene: -
clone size: -
CDR3 protein: CASSYSQASNQPQHF
CDR3 DNA: TGTGCCAGCAGTTACTCTCAGGCTAGCAATCAGCCCCAGCATTTT

J gene: TRBJ2-3
V gene: TRBV5-4
D gene: -
clone size: once
CDR3 protein: CASSLAIGTDTQYF
CDR3 DNA: TGTGCCAGCAGCTTGGCCATTGGCACAGATACGCAGTATTTT

J gene: TRBJ2-7
V gene: TRBV18
D gene: -
clone size: few
CDR3 protein: CASSPPGRVGEQYF
CDR3 DNA: TGTGCCAGCTCACCACCCGGTCGGGTAGGCGAGCAGTACTTC

J gene: TRBJ2-7
V gene: TRBV6-6
D gene: TRBD1
clone size: -
CDR3 protein: CASSTPMGQGANEQYF
CDR3 DNA: TGTGCCAGCAGTACACCCATGGGACAGGGGGCGAACGAGCAGTACTTC

J gene: TRBJ1-2
V gene: TRBV30
D gene: TRBD1
clone size: -
CDR3 protein: CAWSAKGAAPYGYTF
CDR3 DNA: TGTGCCTGGAGTGCAAAGGGGGCAGCCCCCTATGGCTACACCTTC

J gene: TRBJ2-3
V gene: TRBV5-4
D gene: -
clone size: -
CDR3 protein: CASSPGLASSTDTQYF
CDR3 DNA: TGTGCCAGCAGCCCGGGACTGGCATCCAGCACAGATACGCAGTATTTT

J gene: TRBJ2-3
V gene: TRBV5-1
D gene: -
clone size: -
CDR3 protein: CASSSDFWGTDTQYF
CDR3 DNA: TGCGCCAGCAGCTCGGACTTCTGGGGCACAGATACGCAGTATTTT

J gene: TRBJ1-3
V gene: TRBV9
D gene: TRBD1
clone size: -
CDR3 protein: CASSAAGAGGAGNTIYF
CDR3 DNA: TGTGCCAGCAGCGCAGCGGGGGCAGGGGGTGCTGGAAACACCATATATTTT

J gene: TRBJ1-2
V gene: TRBV29-1
D gene: -
clone size: once
CDR3 protein: CSVPLDSPNGYTF
CDR3 DNA: TGCAGCGTCCCCCTGGACAGCCCCAATGGCTACACCTTC

J gene: TRBJ2-6
V gene: TRBV27
D gene: -
clone size: -
CDR3 protein: CASSSRVAGANVLTF
CDR3 DNA: TGTGCCAGCAGTTCGAGGGTGGCGGGGGCCAACGTCCTGACTTTC

J gene: TRBJ1-5
V gene: TRBV19
D gene: TRBD1
clone size: -
CDR3 protein: CASSINRGRNQPQHF
CDR3 DNA: TGTGCCAGTAGCATAAACAGGGGGCGAAATCAGCCCCAGCATTTT

J gene: TRBJ2-3
V gene: TRBV14
D gene: -
clone size: -
CDR3 protein: CASSSQQGTDTQYF
CDR3 DNA: TGTGCCAGCAGCTCCCAACAGGGAACAGATACGCAGTATTTT

J gene: TRBJ2-7
V gene: TRBV18
D gene: -
clone size: -
CDR3 protein: CASSPRVRSYEQYF
CDR3 DNA: TGTGCCAGCTCGCCCCGGGTCCGCTCCTACGAGCAGTACTTC

J gene: TRBJ1-6
V gene: TRBV28
D gene: -
clone size: -
CDR3 protein: CASSFGRTPNSPLHF
CDR3 DNA: TGTGCCAGCAGCTTCGGGAGGACGCCTAATTCACCCCTCCACTTT

J gene: TRBJ2-2
V gene: TRBV4-1
D gene: -
clone size: few
CDR3 protein: CASSQEGTPNTGELFF
CDR3 DNA: TGCGCCAGCAGCCAAGAAGGGACACCCAACACCGGGGAGCTGTTTTTT

J gene: TRBJ2-7
V gene: TRBV6-6
D gene: -
clone size: few
CDR3 protein: CASSYSSRTYEQYF
CDR3 DNA: TGTGCCAGCAGTTACTCTTCCAGGACCTACGAGCAGTACTTC

J gene: TRBJ1-2
V gene: TRBV4-3
D gene: -
clone size: -
CDR3 protein: CASSQDLRKNVYGYTF
CDR3 DNA: TGCGCCAGCAGCCAAGATTTGAGGAAAAACGTCTATGGCTACACCTTC

J gene: TRBJ2-1
V gene: TRBV19
D gene: TRBD2
clone size: -
CDR3 protein: CASTLSGGNYNEQFF
CDR3 DNA: TGTGCCAGTACTCTTAGCGGGGGGAATTACAATGAGCAGTTCTTC

J gene: TRBJ1-2
V gene: TRBV6-1
D gene: -
clone size: -
CDR3 protein: CASSEQYGYTF
CDR3 DNA: TGTGCCAGCAGTGAACAGTATGGCTACACCTTC

J gene: TRBJ2-7
V gene: TRBV30
D gene: TRBD1
clone size: -
CDR3 protein: CAWSRGQGVYEQYF
CDR3 DNA: TGTGCCTGGAGTAGGGGGCAGGGAGTTTACGAGCAGTACTTC

J gene: TRBJ1-2
V gene: TRBV4-1
D gene: -
clone size: -
CDR3 protein: CASSQDGQGRATDYGYTF
CDR3 DNA: TGCGCCAGCAGCCAAGACGGGCAGGGGCGCGCGACCGACTATGGCTACACCTTC

J gene: TRBJ1-2
V gene: TRBV3-1/TRBV3-2
D gene: TRBD1
clone size: -
CDR3 protein: CASSQDPRGLGYTF
CDR3 DNA: TGTGCCAGCAGCCAAGACCCCAGGGGGCTTGGCTACACCTTC

J gene: TRBJ1-5
V gene: TRBV4-3
D gene: -
clone size: -
CDR3 protein: CASSQEERQTQGNQPQHF
CDR3 DNA: TGCGCCAGCAGCCAAGAGGAGCGGCAAACTCAGGGCAATCAGCCCCAGCATTTT

J gene: TRBJ1-1
V gene: TRBV19
D gene: -
clone size: -
CDR3 protein: CASSDVQGWNPEAFF
CDR3 DNA: TGTGCCAGTAGTGACGTACAGGGATGGAACCCTGAAGCTTTCTTT

J gene: TRBJ2-6
V gene: TRBV5-1
D gene: -
clone size: -
CDR3 protein: CASSLVSGSSGANVLTF
CDR3 DNA: TGCGCCAGCAGCTTGGTGTCGGGGAGCTCTGGGGCCAACGTCCTGACTTTC

J gene: TRBJ1-5
V gene: TRBV18
D gene: -
clone size: once
CDR3 protein: CASSPSVLAGSEQPQHF
CDR3 DNA: TGTGCCAGCTCACCCAGTGTTCTTGCAGGGTCGGAGCAGCCCCAGCATTTT

J gene: TRBJ1-5
V gene: TRBV19
D gene: TRBD1
clone size: -
CDR3 protein: CASSKSGGFQPQHF
CDR3 DNA: TGTGCCAGTAGTAAGTCAGGGGGCTTTCAGCCCCAGCATTTT

J gene: TRBJ2-2
V gene: TRBV20-1
D gene: -
clone size: -
CDR3 protein: CSASLLAKGELFF
CDR3 DNA: TGCAGTGCTAGTCTACTAGCCAAGGGGGAGCTGTTTTTT

J gene: TRBJ2-7
V gene: TRBV7-9
D gene: TRBD1
clone size: once
CDR3 protein: CASSFETGGFEQYF
CDR3 DNA: TGTGCCAGCAGCTTCGAGACAGGGGGCTTCGAGCAGTACTTC

J gene: TRBJ2-3
V gene: TRBV7-6
D gene: TRBD2
clone size: -
CDR3 protein: CASSLEGAGFAADTQYF
CDR3 DNA: TGTGCCAGCAGCTTAGAGGGAGCGGGGTTTGCGGCAGATACGCAGTATTTT

J gene: TRBJ1-4
V gene: TRBV11-2
D gene: -
clone size: -
CDR3 protein: CASSYGATNEKLFF
CDR3 DNA: TGTGCCAGCAGCTACGGAGCAACTAATGAAAAACTGTTTTTT

J gene: TRBJ1-2
V gene: TRBV29-1
D gene: TRBD1
clone size: few
CDR3 protein: CSVTGTGENGYTF
CDR3 DNA: TGCAGCGTTACCGGGACAGGGGAAAATGGCTACACCTTC

J gene: TRBJ2-1
V gene: TRBV12-3/TRBV12-4
D gene: TRBD1
clone size: -
CDR3 protein: CASRQGANEQFF
CDR3 DNA: TGTGCCAGCCGACAGGGAGCCAATGAGCAGTTCTTC

J gene: TRBJ1-1
V gene: TRBV11-3
D gene: -
clone size: -
CDR3 protein: CASSLGGNTEAFF
CDR3 DNA: TGTGCCAGCAGCTTGGGAGGGAACACTGAAGCTTTCTTT

J gene: TRBJ1-6
V gene: TRBV30
D gene: -
clone size: -
CDR3 protein: CAWSDGGRVSPLHF
CDR3 DNA: TGTGCCTGGAGTGACGGGGGGCGGGTTTCACCCCTCCACTTT

J gene: TRBJ2-7
V gene: TRBV3-1/TRBV3-2
D gene: TRBD1
clone size: -
CDR3 protein: CASSQGLPGQGVYEQYF
CDR3 DNA: TGTGCCAGCAGCCAAGGGTTGCCGGGACAGGGGGTCTACGAGCAGTACTTC

J gene: TRBJ1-1
V gene: TRBV9
D gene: -
clone size: -
CDR3 protein: CASSEHRFGGGTEAFF
CDR3 DNA: TGTGCCAGCAGCGAACACCGTTTCGGGGGAGGGACTGAAGCTTTCTTT

J gene: TRBJ1-1
V gene: TRBV19
D gene: -
clone size: -
CDR3 protein: CASSYYPNTEAFF
CDR3 DNA: TGTGCCAGTAGTTACTATCCGAACACTGAAGCTTTCTTT

J gene: TRBJ2-7
V gene: TRBV5-1
D gene: -
clone size: -
CDR3 protein: CASSLTGDSYEQYF
CDR3 DNA: TGCGCCAGCAGCTTGACCGGGGACTCCTACGAGCAGTACTTC

J gene: TRBJ1-1
V gene: TRBV9
D gene: -
clone size: -
CDR3 protein: CASGGSTEAFF
CDR3 DNA: TGTGCCAGCGGAGGGAGCACTGAAGCTTTCTTT